The rows below give T cell receptor beta chains drawn from one sample of a study of breast tumors, draining lymph nodes, adjacent tissues. TCRdb recomputed calls from the multiplex PCR reads with MiXCR, one row per CDR3 protein. The sample contains more than 100,000 distinct CDR3 sequences, around 20% of which appear only once. The material sequenced was axillary lymph node tissue. Receptors were obtained from a female donor with breast cancer. Some clones in this sample may be carry-over from other donors' samples. Each CDR3 is given with its conserved first and last residue. The D gene is left open where the match is weak. A row's size may be missing; if present it is once, few, many or a size class.

>NA|many|TRBJ2-5|TRBV7-9|13
CASCKGGEEAQYF
TGTGCCAGCTGTAAAGGGGGTGAAGAGGCCCAGTACTTC
>NA|many|TRBJ2-1|TRBV6-1|13
CASTGVVGNEQFF
TGTGCCAGCACCGGAGTAGTGGGCAATGAGCAGTTCTTC
>TRBD1|many|TRBJ1-2|TRBV5-6|14
CASSRTGENYGYTF
TGTGCCAGCAGTAGGACAGGAGAAAACTATGGCTACACCTTC
>NA|many|TRBJ2-3|TRBV20-1|15
CSASSSGPFEDTQYF
TGCAGTGCTAGTAGTAGCGGTCCCTTTGAAGATACGCAGTATTTT
>NA|NA|TRBJ2-3|TRBV7-3|21
CASSFYICSAAAGGPTDTQYF
NA
>NA|once|TRBJ2-1|TRBV19|11
CASGRGNKQFF
TGTGCCAGTGGCAGGGGCAATAAGCAGTTCTTC
>NA|many|TRBJ2-7|TRBV20-1|14
CSASPGDLAGEQYF
TGCAGTGCTAGCCCGGGGGATTTGGCGGGCGAGCAGTACTTC
>NA|many|TRBJ2-7|TRBV6-6|14
CASSYSGTPYEQYF
TGTGCCAGCAGTTACTCCGGGACCCCATACGAGCAGTACTTC
>NA|NA|TRBJ1-1|TRBV20-1|15
CSASAVRVGVTEAFF
TGCAGTGCTAGTGCAGTTCGGGTGGGAGTCACTGAAGCTTTCTTT
>NA|many|TRBJ1-5|TRBV6-6|16
CASSFRDTDSNQPQHF
TGTGCCAGCAGTTTCCGGGACACAGATAGCAATCAGCCCCAGCATTTT
>TRBD1|many|TRBJ2-3|TRBV6-1|16
CASSEAWTGGGDTQYF
TGTGCCAGCAGTGAAGCCTGGACAGGGGGAGGTGATACGCAGTATTTT
>NA|few|TRBJ2-6|TRBV28|15
CASSEHESGANVLTF
TGTGCCAGCAGTGAACATGAGTCTGGGGCCAACGTCCTGACTTTC
>NA|many|TRBJ2-5|TRBV7-8|13
CASSLSGPETQYF
TGTGCCAGCAGCTTGAGCGGTCCAGAGACCCAGTACTTC
>TRBD2|many|TRBJ2-5|TRBV5-1|15
CASSLLAGAQETQYF
TGCGCCAGCAGCTTACTAGCGGGAGCCCAAGAGACCCAGTACTTC
>TRBD2|NA|TRBJ2-5|TRBV3-1|15
CASSRAGGPRETQYF
TGTGCCAGCAGCCGGGCGGGAGGGCCACGGGAGACCCAGTACTTC
>TRBD2|many|TRBJ2-7|TRBV15|16
CATSRDLTSGTYEQYF
TGTGCCACCAGCAGAGATTTGACTAGCGGAACTTACGAGCAGTACTTC
>TRBD2|many|TRBJ2-7|TRBV2|14
CASRRLAGAPEATF
TGTGCCAGCAGGCGACTAGCGGGAGCCCCCGAGGCCACTTTC
>NA|many|TRBJ1-2|TRBV20-1|12
CSAPVSNYGYTF
TGCAGTGCCCCAGTATCTAACTATGGCTACACCTTC
>TRBD1|many|TRBJ2-1|TRBV9|17
CASSVDPGQGVINEQFF
TGTGCCAGCAGCGTAGACCCAGGACAGGGGGTAATCAATGAGCAGTTCTTC
>TRBD2|NA|TRBJ2-2|TRBV19|16
CASSIRSSGRAGELFF
TGTGCCAGTAGTATTCGGTCTAGCGGGAGGGCCGGGGAGCTGTTTTTT
>TRBD1|NA|TRBJ2-3|TRBV5-8|13
CASSITGGDTQYF
TGTGCCAGCAGCATAACAGGGGGCGATACGCAGTATTTT
>TRBD2|many|TRBJ2-3|TRBV14|17
CASSRWRLASSTDTQYF
TGTGCCAGCAGCCGTTGGAGACTAGCATCTAGCACAGATACGCAGTATTTT
>TRBD1|many|TRBJ2-7|TRBV29-1|12
CSVRTGRYEQYF
TGCAGCGTAAGGACAGGGCGTTACGAGCAGTACTTC
>NA|NA|TRBJ2-5|TRBV6-2/TRBV6-3|15
CASGPLGGARETQYF
TGTGCCAGCGGCCCCCTCGGTGGGGCTCGGGAGACCCAGTACTTC
>NA|many|TRBJ2-7|TRBV5-1|13
CASSRRRENEQYF
TGCGCCAGCAGCCGGAGACGGGAAAACGAGCAGTACTTC
>NA|many|TRBJ2-1|TRBV5-1|15
CASSLAPTSYNEQFF
TGCGCCAGCAGCTTGGCCCCCACCTCCTACAATGAGCAGTTCTTC
>NA|many|TRBJ1-2|TRBV28|11
CASSPNYGYTF
TGTGCCAGCAGTCCTAACTATGGCTACACCTTC
>TRBD1|NA|TRBJ2-1|TRBV7-3|14
CASSKEGTGNEQFF
TGTGCCAGCAGCAAGGAGGGGACAGGGAACGAGCAGTTCTTC
>NA|many|TRBJ1-3|TRBV12-3/TRBV12-4|13
CASSLKNGNTIYF
TGTGCCAGCAGTTTAAAGAATGGAAACACCATATATTTT
>TRBD2|few|TRBJ2-5|TRBV28|19
CASSWSSSGSRSPQETQYF
TGTGCCAGCAGTTGGTCTTCTAGCGGGAGTCGGAGTCCCCAAGAGACCCAGTACTTC
>NA|many|TRBJ1-2|TRBV20-1|11
CRPGSGNGYTF
TGCAGGCCCGGGTCGGGGAATGGCTACACCTTC
>TRBD1|many|TRBJ1-6|TRBV11-2|17
CASSLGTGSSYNSPLHF
TGTGCCAGCAGCTTGGGGACAGGGAGCTCCTATAATTCACCCCTCCACTTT
>NA|many|TRBJ2-1|TRBV10-3|14
CAISESGEYNEQFF
TGTGCCATCAGTGAGTCGGGCGAATACAATGAGCAGTTCTTC
>NA|NA|TRBJ2-7|TRBV3-1|15
CASSQDRRPSYEQYF
TGTGCCAGCAGCCAAGATCGGAGACCTTCCTACGAGCAGTACTTC
>NA|NA|TRBJ1-5|TRBV6-6|15
CASSYPGSLNQPQHF
TGTGCCAGCAGTTACCCGGGTTCCCTCAATCAGCCCCAGCATTTT
>TRBD2|many|TRBJ2-7|TRBV27|17
CASSPIHTSGVTYEQYF
TGTGCCAGCAGCCCCATCCATACTAGCGGGGTTACCTACGAGCAGTACTTC
>TRBD2|few|TRBJ2-2|TRBV12-3/TRBV12-4|17
CASSSPRAGGQYGELFF
TGTGCCAGCAGTTCCCCACGAGCGGGAGGGCAATACGGGGAGCTGTTTTTT
>NA|many|TRBJ2-3|TRBV2|14
CASRRTTVTDTQYF
TGTGCCAGCAGGAGGACCACCGTGACAGATACGCAGTATTTT
>NA|many|TRBJ1-2|TRBV7-8|13
CASSPDVNYGYTF
TGTGCCAGCAGCCCCGACGTAAACTATGGCTACACCTTC
>TRBD1|many|TRBJ2-7|TRBV6-5|14
CASSPGGAKYEQYF
TGTGCCAGCAGCCCAGGGGGAGCGAAATACGAGCAGTACTTC
>TRBD2|NA|TRBJ2-1|TRBV6-1|17
CATRVPVAGGKSNEQFF
TGTGCCACCAGGGTGCCCGTAGCGGGAGGAAAAAGCAATGAGCAGTTCTTC
>TRBD1|NA|TRBJ1-5|TRBV30|14
CAWSGGQGNQPQHF
TGTGCCTGGAGTGGAGGACAGGGGAATCAGCCCCAGCATTTT
>TRBD2|many|TRBJ2-1|TRBV2|16
CASSEESGRFGNEQFF
TGTGCCAGCAGTGAAGAAAGCGGGAGGTTCGGTAATGAGCAGTTCTTC
>TRBD1|once|TRBJ1-4|TRBV24-1|15
CATSDPGTGGEKLFF
TGTGCCACCAGTGATCCCGGGACAGGGGGTGAAAAACTGTTTTTT
>NA|many|TRBJ2-7|TRBV28|14
CASSSGTQTYEQYF
TGTGCCAGCAGTTCCGGGACACAGACCTACGAGCAGTACTTC
>TRBD1|many|TRBJ2-3|TRBV19|15
CASSSRTGITDTQYF
TGTGCCAGTAGTTCTAGGACAGGCATCACAGATACGCAGTATTTT